This T cell receptor beta chain stems from a study of cytomegalovirus exposure and HLA in healthy donors. Study-level points and caveats: Donor immune exposure was known only as CMV serostatus.

Looked up from germline, CDR1 is SGDLS and CDR2 is YYNGEE. The CDR3 contains 14 residues. V gave up 3 bases and J gave up 5 bases; unmatched junction bases: 5. As for this clone: Its target is unknown.

The primer mix had 60 Vbeta and 13 Jbeta primers. Repertoires were generated with immunoSEQ multiplex PCR, while TCRdb's copy carries only in-frame clones and drops some. The sample gives 150,000 to 200,000 clones, about 80% of which show up once; more than 5.5% is in the top ten. Input material: PBMCs. This receptor was taken from a man younger than 40 in good health and CMV-seropositive. This chain links TRBV9 with TRBJ2-1; 7 bases fit TRBD2. CDR3 sequence reads: CASSGRENDNEQFF. The CDR3 DNA reads as TGTGCCAGCAGCGGGCGGGAGAATGACAATGAGCAGTTCTTC.